Listed below are T cell receptor beta chains from one sample, sequenced in a study of blood T cell repertoires in COVID-19. TCRdb keeps only in-frame clones here, not all; method: immunoSEQ multiplex PCR. The data show around 110,000 clones, around 83% seen once. Sequenced input: PBMCs or T cells enriched from blood (not recorded which). All receptors derive from a woman in her twenties or thirties who had recovered from COVID-19. The CDR3 runs from the conserved cysteine through the conserved F or W. D genes are given only for firm matches. Expanded clones are given a class, and other clones once, few, many or no size at all.

j_call clone_size v_call d_call cdr3_nt cdr3_aa
TRBJ2-1 - TRBV6-2/TRBV6-3 TRBD1 TGTGCCAGCAGTCGCCCGACAGGGCCCAATGAGCAGTTCTTC CASSRPTGPNEQFF
TRBJ2-2 - TRBV27 - TGTGCCAGCAGTTTCACAGCAACCGGGGAGCTGTTTTTT CASSFTATGELFF
TRBJ2-7 few TRBV10-3 TRBD2 TGTGCCATCAGTGACCTAGCGGCTTCGGGCTACGAGCAGTACTTC CAISDLAASGYEQYF
TRBJ2-7 - TRBV6-6 - TGTGTTACTAAAACTCTTTCCTACGAGCAGTACTTC CVTKTLSYEQYF
TRBJ1-1 once TRBV2 - TGTGCCAGCAGTGTCATGCAGGGGAACACTGAAGCTTTCTTT CASSVMQGNTEAFF
TRBJ2-1 - TRBV5-1 TRBD2 TGCGCCAGCAGCTTGTTTCTAGCGGGACACAATGAGCAGTTCTTC CASSLFLAGHNEQFF
TRBJ2-1 - TRBV3-1/TRBV3-2 TRBD1 TGTGCCAGCAGCCAGCCGGGACAGGGGGCGAAGAATGAGCAGTTCTTC CASSQPGQGAKNEQFF
TRBJ1-1 - TRBV5-4 TRBD1 TGTGCCAGCAGCCTTCCCGGGACAGGGAACACTGAAGCTTTCTTT CASSLPGTGNTEAFF
TRBJ1-1 - TRBV30 - TGTGCCTGGAGTGCCCCAGGGGTTGACACTGAAGCTTTCTTT CAWSAPGVDTEAFF
TRBJ2-4 - TRBV18 - TGTGCCAGCTCACTCCTCGGGGTAGCGGATAAAAACATTCAGTACTTC CASSLLGVADKNIQYF
TRBJ2-1 - TRBV4-3 TRBD2 TGCGCCAGCAGCCAAGAGGCTAGCGGGAGGGGTGAGCAGTTCTTC CASSQEASGRGEQFF
TRBJ1-6 - TRBV7-8 - TGTGCCAGCAGCTTAGCGCGGCACCTCAGCTCCTATAATTCACCCCTCCACTTT CASSLARHLSSYNSPLHF
TRBJ2-1 - TRBV4-3 TRBD1 TGCGCCAGCAGCCAAGGGACGGGACAGGGGCCCTACAATGAGCAGTTCTTC CASSQGTGQGPYNEQFF
TRBJ2-1 - TRBV9 TRBD2 TGTGCCAGCAGCGGACTAGCGGGAGGGCCCTATGAGCAGTTCTTC CASSGLAGGPYEQFF
TRBJ2-1 - TRBV27 - TGTGCCAGCATATATCAACCAGGGAGGTACAATGAGCAGTTCTTC CASIYQPGRYNEQFF
TRBJ2-5 - TRBV28 - TGTGCCAGCAGCTCTAACATCGGCTTCAAGCGACTCCAGTACTTC CASSSNIGFKRLQYF
TRBJ2-1 - TRBV2 TRBD2 TGTGCCAGCAGTACTGGGACACCGGGACTAGCGGGAGGGGGTGAGCAGTTCTTC CASSTGTPGLAGGGEQFF
TRBJ2-3 - TRBV5-4 TRBD2 TGTGCCAGCAGCTTCCCTGGAGCGGGAGGGGGTACAGATACGCAGTATTTT CASSFPGAGGGTDTQYF
TRBJ2-2 - TRBV4-3 TRBD1 TGCGCCAGCAGCCAAGTCCCGACAGGGTCCCCATCGAACACCGGGGAGCTGTTTTTT CASSQVPTGSPSNTGELFF
TRBJ2-1 - TRBV7-3 TRBD2 TGTGCCAGCAGCTCGCGAGGGACTAGCGGGAGCGACGAGCAGTTCTTC CASSSRGTSGSDEQFF
TRBJ2-1 - TRBV18 TRBD2 TGTGCCAGCTCAGCGACTAGCGGCTCCTACAATGAGCAGTTCTTC CASSATSGSYNEQFF
TRBJ1-6 - TRBV7-9 - TGTGCCAGCACCCCCGCGGATTCACCCCTCCACTTT CASTPADSPLHF
TRBJ2-7 few TRBV28 TRBD2 TGTGCCAGCACGGAGTCTCGACTAGCAAGGCTTTCCTACGAGCAGTACTTC CASTESRLARLSYEQYF
TRBJ1-3 - TRBV18 - TGTGCCAGCTCACCGGACAACTCTGGAAACACCATATATTTT CASSPDNSGNTIYF
TRBJ2-2 once TRBV9 - TGTGCCAGCATAACCCAGGGAGGACGCGACACCGGGGAGCTGTTTTTT CASITQGGRDTGELFF
TRBJ1-2 - TRBV11-2 TRBD1 TGTGCCAGCAGCTGGGGGTCAGGACAGGTCTATGGCTACACCTTC CASSWGSGQVYGYTF
TRBJ2-2 once TRBV4-3 - TGCGCCAGCAGCCAAGATACAGTAAGGGGCCCCGGGGAGCTGTTTTTT CASSQDTVRGPGELFF
TRBJ2-1 - TRBV4-1 TRBD2 TGCGCCAGCAGCCAGCGCGGGACTAGCGGAGAGGGTCAGGAGCAGTTCTTC CASSQRGTSGEGQEQFF
TRBJ2-7 - TRBV27 TRBD2 TGTGCCAGCAGCCGACTAGCGACCGACTACGAGCAGTACTTC CASSRLATDYEQYF
TRBJ1-5 - TRBV6-2/TRBV6-3 - TGTGCCAGCAGTTACGGCACGCAGCCCCAGCATTTT CASSYGTQPQHF
TRBJ1-2 - TRBV7-9 - TGTGCCAGCAGCTTGGGATACGGGGACTATGGCTACACCTTC CASSLGYGDYGYTF
TRBJ1-5 - TRBV29-1 - TGCAGCGTCGGGATTAATAGCAATCAGCCCCAGCATTTT CSVGINSNQPQHF
TRBJ1-2 few TRBV29-1 TRBD1 TGCAGCGTTGAAAACGGCGTGAGGCAGGGGGTCTATGGCTACACCTTC CSVENGVRQGVYGYTF
TRBJ1-6 - TRBV5-1 TRBD1 TGCGCCAGCAGCTTGGGAGGACAGGGGGCAGGTTCACCCCTCCACTTT CASSLGGQGAGSPLHF
TRBJ1-6 - TRBV25-1 - TGTGCCAGCACTCGGGGAGACTATAATTCACCCCTCCACTTT CASTRGDYNSPLHF
TRBJ2-7 - TRBV28 - TGTGCCAGCAGTAGGGGGTGGGAATACCAATCTTCCTACGAGCAGTACTTC CASSRGWEYQSSYEQYF
TRBJ2-7 - TRBV7-9 TRBD1 TGTGCCAGCAGCTTAGGACCCGGGACAGGAGCCTACGAGCAGTACTTC CASSLGPGTGAYEQYF
TRBJ2-3 - TRBV30 TRBD1 TGTGCCTGGAGTGCGGAGTGGACAGGGGCAGATACGCAGTATTTT CAWSAEWTGADTQYF
TRBJ2-3 - TRBV5-1 TRBD2 TGCGCCAGCAGCCCGGGACTAGCGCGGGATACGCAGTATTTT CASSPGLARDTQYF
TRBJ1-1 - TRBV6-4 - TGTGCCAGCCGGGTCAGGGAGGCCACTGAAGCTTTCTTT CASRVREATEAFF
TRBJ2-1 - TRBV11-3 TRBD2 TGTGCCAGCAGCCCCCAGCCCGGGAGGAATGAGCAGTTCTTC CASSPQPGRNEQFF
TRBJ2-1 - TRBV9 TRBD2 TGTGCCAGCAGCCACGGCGGGAGTGGGTACAATGAGCAGTTCTTC CASSHGGSGYNEQFF
TRBJ2-7 - TRBV5-1 TRBD2 TGCGCCAGCAAGACTAGCGGGAGTAACTACGAGCAGTACTTC CASKTSGSNYEQYF
TRBJ2-7 once TRBV30 - TGTGCCTGGGCAGGAGGTTACTACGAGCAGTACTTC CAWAGGYYEQYF
TRBJ2-1 - TRBV6-4 TRBD2 TGTGCCAGCAGTCGACTAGCGGGAGGAAACAATGAGCAGTTCTTC CASSRLAGGNNEQFF
TRBJ1-2 few TRBV28 - TGTGCCAGCAGTTCCTACAGTTCGTCTAACTATGGCTACACCTTC CASSSYSSSNYGYTF
TRBJ1-3 - TRBV29-1 - TGCAGCGTTGGGCAGGGTGGAAACACCATATATTTT CSVGQGGNTIYF
TRBJ1-1 - TRBV24-1 TRBD1 TGTGCCACCAGAGGACAGGGTGGTACTGAAGCTTTCTTT CATRGQGGTEAFF
TRBJ2-1 - TRBV7-2 TRBD2 TGTGCCAGCAGCCCCCGCGGGACTAGCGGGCCCTACAATGAGCAGTTCTTC CASSPRGTSGPYNEQFF